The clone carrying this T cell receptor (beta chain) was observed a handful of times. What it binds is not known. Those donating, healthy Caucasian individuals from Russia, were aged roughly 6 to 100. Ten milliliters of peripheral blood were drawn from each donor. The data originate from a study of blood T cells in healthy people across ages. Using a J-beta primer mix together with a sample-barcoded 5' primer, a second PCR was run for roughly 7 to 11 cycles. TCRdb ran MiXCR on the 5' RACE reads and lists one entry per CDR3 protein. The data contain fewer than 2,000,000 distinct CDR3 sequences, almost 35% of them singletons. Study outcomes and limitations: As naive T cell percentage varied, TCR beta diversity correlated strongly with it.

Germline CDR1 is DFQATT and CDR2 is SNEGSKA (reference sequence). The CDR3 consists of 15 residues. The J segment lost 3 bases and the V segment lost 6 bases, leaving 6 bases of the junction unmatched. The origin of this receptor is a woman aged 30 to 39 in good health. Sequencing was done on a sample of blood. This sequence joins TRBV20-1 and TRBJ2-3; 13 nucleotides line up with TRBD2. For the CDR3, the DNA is TGCAGTGCCTGGACTAGCGGGAGTAGAACAGATACGCAGTATTTT. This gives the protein CSAWTSGSRTDTQYF.